Given below is one T cell receptor (beta chain) in context. Each individual donor underwent a draw of ten milliliters of peripheral blood. Each sample provided at least 5 micrograms of extracted total RNA. This sample was taken from a study of blood T cells in healthy people across ages. A second roughly 6 to 11 cycle PCR used barcoded and J-beta primers. MiXCR, run by TCRdb on the 5' RACE reads, gives a single entry per CDR3 protein. The table records approximately 900,000 distinct CDR3 sequences, 48% of them present only once. Specimen: blood. The receptor was isolated from a man between 25 and 39 years old in good health.

The CDR3 coding sequence is TGCAGCGTTGCTCGAACAGGGGACGAGCAGTACTTC. It yields the protein CSVARTGDEQYF. The rearrangement links TRBV29-1 to TRBJ2-5; 7 bases map to TRBD1. The end of the DNA fits TRBJ2-7 better, so the J call may be wrong. This CDR3 contains 12 residues. Germline assignment: CDR1 SQVTM and CDR2 ANQGSEA.